The next 15 T cell receptor beta chains were all read from a single sample in a study of identical twins listed by TCRdb under 2016. Library preparation was by 5' RACE. The run used an Illumina HiSeq 2000. The public reads were run again by TCRdb, first through fastp at Q25 and then through MiXCR, and only productive beta chains were kept. All rows with the same CDR3 protein become a single entry with the most common DNA and genes. The sample table records approximately 260,000 distinct CDR3 sequences; about 8.9% of these occur just once. Jointly, the top ten make up 2.5% to 3.5% of the sample. The same specimen was also included in a second study, on yellow fever vaccine responses in identical twins.

The sequencing sample was made of CD8+ T cells sorted from blood. The receptor set was obtained from a woman aged 18-29 years in good health.

The rearrangement links TRBV12-3 or TRBV12-4 to TRBJ1-5, with 7 bases fitting TRBD1. The length of the CDR3 is 15 residues. V dropped 5 bases and J dropped 6; count of bases not matched to a gene: 10. In DNA, the CDR3 is TGTGCCAGCAGTCTCGGACAGGATCTGGGTCAGCCCCAGCATTTT. Its translation is CASSLGQDLGQPQHF.

Ten or more counts support this clonotype. The chain is built from TRBV5-1 and TRBJ2-7, with D tentatively TRBD1 (6 bases). The CDR3 is made up of 14 amino acids. Looked up from germline, CDR1 is SGHRS and CDR2 is YFSETQ. Trimming removed 4 bases from V and 3 bases from J, with 14 bases in between. CDR3 nucleotide sequence: TGCGCCAGCAGCCTTGACAGGAGCTACTACGAGCAGTACTTC. This encodes CASSLDRSYYEQYF.

This clonotype was observed many times. The V call is TRBV10-3, the J call TRBJ1-2; TRBD1 matches at 8 bases. The CDR3 is 13 amino acids. The J segment lost 6 bases and the V segment lost 6 bases, leaving 6 bases of the junction unmatched. Germline V CDR1 and CDR2: ENHRY, SYGVKD. The CDR3 nucleotides are TGTGCCATCAGCCCGGGACAGGCAAATGGCTACACCTTC. Translation gives CAISPGQANGYTF.

The chain employs TRBV20-1 and TRBJ2-3; possibly TRBD2 for D (7 bases). Germline-derived CDR1 and CDR2 are DFQATT and SNEGSKA (reference sequence). The CDR3 has 16 residues. The ends were cut back, 2 bases at V and 1 base at J, with 16 bases in the middle. DNA for the CDR3: TGCAGTGCTAGAATTCGGGGAGGGGGTCGCACAGATACGCAGTATTTT. It is translated as CSARIRGGGRTDTQYF.

The chain couples TRBV6-1 to TRBJ2-3; possible D gene TRBD2, 6 bases. The V end lost 8 bases, the J end lost 2 bases, and 17 bases lay between the germline ends. Germline loops: CDR1 MNHNS, CDR2 SASEGT. This CDR3 has 15 residues. The CDR3 nucleotides read TGTGCCAGCGGACTAACCAGCCTGACCACAGATACGCAGTATTTT. As protein: CASGLTSLTTDTQYF.

At least ten counts were recorded for this clonotype. The rearrangement links TRBV5-1 to TRBJ2-1; TRBD1 or TRBD2 may be the D gene (5 bases each). Per the germline V gene, CDR1 is SGHRS and CDR2 is YFSETQ. V was trimmed by 1 base and J by 5 bases, leaving 25 bases between them. The CDR3 is 19 residues long. CDR3 coding DNA: TGCGCCAGCAGCTTGAATGGGGCTGGGACGGGTTACGTTAACAATGAGCAGTTCTTC. This encodes CASSLNGAGTGYVNNEQFF.

V is TRBV12-3 or TRBV12-4 and J is TRBJ2-7; D is unresolved. CDR3 length: 13 residues. Trimming cost V 4 bases and J 5 bases, with 12 bases left between them. This chain's CDR3 is CASSSVLGDEQYF. Written as DNA, the CDR3 is TGTGCCAGCAGTTCGGTTTTAGGCGACGAGCAGTACTTC.

This clonotype occurred many times. The rearrangement joins TRBV5-1 to TRBJ2-1; the D gene is possibly TRBD2 (5 bases). The CDR3 is 12 amino acids. The V gene lost 3 bases and the J gene lost 5 bases, with 6 bases spanning the gap. Germline V gives CDR1 SGHRS, CDR2 YFSETQ. CDR3 sequence (DNA): TGCGCCAGCAGCTGGAGGAACAATGAGCAGTTCTTC. Translation gives CASSWRNNEQFF.

The table lists this clonotype with a few counts. The chain links TRBV7-3 to TRBJ2-7; 8 bases align to TRBD1. With 3 bases clipped from V and 7 bases from J, the junction kept 5 bases outside the gene matches. The germline V gene has CDR1 SGHTA and CDR2 FQGTGA. CDR3 length: 13 amino acids. The chain's CDR3 is CASSFLTGEEQYF. The DNA for the CDR3 is TGTGCCAGCAGCTTCTTGACAGGGGAAGAGCAGTACTTC.

The sample holds many counts of this clonotype. The rearrangement joins TRBV12-3 or TRBV12-4 to TRBJ2-3; D gene unclear. The CDR3 is 11 residues long. V lost 3 bases and J lost 9, with 7 bases in between. DNA for the CDR3: TGTGCCAGCAGTTTTAATGGCACGCAGTATTTT. This gives the protein CASSFNGTQYF.

V and J are TRBV27 and TRBJ2-7; 7 bases agree with TRBD1. CDR3 length: 14 amino acids. CDR1 and CDR2 from the germline V gene are MNHEY and SMNVEV (reference sequence). The ends lost 6 bases at V and 2 bases at J; junction bases unmatched: 7. This CDR3 reads CASRLTGTTYEQYF. The CDR3 DNA reads as TGTGCCAGCAGACTGACAGGGACCACCTACGAGCAGTACTTC.

The gene calls are TRBV6-4 and TRBJ2-4; tentative D call: TRBD2 (5 bases). Between the trimmed V and J ends, which lost 4 bases and 1 base, there was a span of 20 bases. The CDR3 is 18 residues long. Germline CDR1 is MRHNA and CDR2 is SNTAGT. In DNA form, the CDR3 reads TGTGCCAGCAGTGGTCAGGAGGCCCCGCTGTTGGCCAAAAACATTCAGTACTTC. This translates into CASSGQEAPLLAKNIQYF.

Only a few counts were recorded for this clonotype. CDR3: CASSLVVGGSYNEQFF. In DNA form, the CDR3 reads TGTGCCAGCAGCTTAGTGGTTGGCGGTTCCTACAATGAGCAGTTCTTC. The V call is TRBV7-9, the J call TRBJ2-1; D gene unclear. Trimming stripped 1 base from V and 1 base from J, with 11 bases between. This CDR3 region has 16 residues. Looked up from germline, CDR1 is SEHNR and CDR2 is FQNEAQ (reference sequence).

The V call is TRBV7-2, the J call TRBJ2-3; the D gene is possibly TRBD2 (5 bases). Trimming took 1 base from V and 3 from J, leaving 8 bases between them. This CDR3 is built from 14 residues. CDR1 is SGHTA, CDR2 FQGNSA, per germline. CDR3 DNA: TGTGCCAGCAGCTTAGACCTAGCAACAGATACGCAGTATTTT. This encodes CASSLDLATDTQYF.

This chain joins TRBV4-3 and TRBJ2-7, with D perhaps matching TRBD1 (5 bases). The CDR3 consists of 18 residues. V shed 0 bases and J shed 3 bases, with 21 bases lying between them. The V gene's germline CDR1 is LGHNA and CDR2 YSLEER. The CDR3: CASSQDRQPAFSIYEQYF. The CDR3 nucleotides are TGCGCCAGCAGCCAAGACCGACAGCCAGCATTTTCGATCTACGAGCAGTACTTC.